The clone carrying this T cell receptor (beta chain) was counted many times. This sample was included in a study of Graves' ophthalmopathy and Graves' hyperthyroidism. Study context: Ahead of any treatment, peripheral blood was obtained at the initial diagnosis.

As the template, RNA transcripts were used to amplify TCR beta CDR3 regions. In the first round, RT-PCR was carried out with HTBI primers, and a multiplex PCR formed the second round. TCRdb ran MiXCR on the multiplex PCR reads and lists one entry per CDR3 protein. This table has a few hundred thousand distinct CDR3 sequences, 17% appearing once. The germline V gene encodes CDR1 SGDLS and CDR2 YYNGEE. The CDR3 runs 14 residues. The V gene lost 0 bases and the J gene lost 3 bases, with 10 bases spanning the gap. As the starting material, 10 ml of fresh peripheral blood yielded the PBMCs. This TCR came from an adult woman with stable Graves' hyperthyroidism. This sequence joins TRBV9 and TRBJ2-7; D is ambiguous. The sample taken for sequencing was peripheral blood. This CDR3 reads CASSVDPNDYEQYF. In DNA form, the CDR3 reads TGTGCCAGCAGCGTAGACCCGAACGACTACGAGCAGTACTTC.